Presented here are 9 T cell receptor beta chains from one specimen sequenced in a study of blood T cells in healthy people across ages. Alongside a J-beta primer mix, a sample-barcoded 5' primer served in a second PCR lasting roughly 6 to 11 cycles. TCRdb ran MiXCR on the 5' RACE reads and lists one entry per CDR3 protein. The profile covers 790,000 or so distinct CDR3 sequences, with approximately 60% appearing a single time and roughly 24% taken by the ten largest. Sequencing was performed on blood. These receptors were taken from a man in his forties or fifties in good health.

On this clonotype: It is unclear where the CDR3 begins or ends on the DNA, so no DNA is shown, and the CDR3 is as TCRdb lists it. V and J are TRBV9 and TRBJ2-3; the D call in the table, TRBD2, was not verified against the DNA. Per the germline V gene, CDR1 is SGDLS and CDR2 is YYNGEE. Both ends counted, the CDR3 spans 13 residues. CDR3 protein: CASSPFGGGTRYF.

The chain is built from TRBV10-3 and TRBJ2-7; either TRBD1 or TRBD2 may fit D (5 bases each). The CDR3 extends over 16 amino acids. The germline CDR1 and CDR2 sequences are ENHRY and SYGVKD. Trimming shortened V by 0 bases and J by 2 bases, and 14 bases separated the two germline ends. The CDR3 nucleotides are TGTGCCATCAGTGAGTCGGGGACGCCGGTAACCTACGAGCAGTACTTC. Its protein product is CAISESGTPVTYEQYF.

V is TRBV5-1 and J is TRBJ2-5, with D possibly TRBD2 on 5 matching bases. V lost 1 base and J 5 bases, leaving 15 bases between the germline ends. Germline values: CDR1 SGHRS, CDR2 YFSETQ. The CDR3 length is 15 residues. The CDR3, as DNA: TGCGCCAGCAGCTTGACGCCCAAGTCGGGGGAGACCCAGTACTTC. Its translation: CASSLTPKSGETQYF.

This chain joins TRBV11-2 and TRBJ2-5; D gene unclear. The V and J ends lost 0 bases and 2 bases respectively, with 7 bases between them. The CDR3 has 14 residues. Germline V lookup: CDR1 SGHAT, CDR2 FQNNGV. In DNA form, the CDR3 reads TGTGCCAGCAGCTTAGATGCTATTCAAGAGACCCAGTACTTC. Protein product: CASSLDAIQETQYF.

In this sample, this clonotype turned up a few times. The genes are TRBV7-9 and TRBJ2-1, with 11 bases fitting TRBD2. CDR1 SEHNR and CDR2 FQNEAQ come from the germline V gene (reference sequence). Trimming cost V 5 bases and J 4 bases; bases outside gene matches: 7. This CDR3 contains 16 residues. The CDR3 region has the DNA TGTGCCAGCAGCCCGACTAGCGGGGATGAATACAATGAGCAGTTCTTC. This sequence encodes CASSPTSGDEYNEQFF.

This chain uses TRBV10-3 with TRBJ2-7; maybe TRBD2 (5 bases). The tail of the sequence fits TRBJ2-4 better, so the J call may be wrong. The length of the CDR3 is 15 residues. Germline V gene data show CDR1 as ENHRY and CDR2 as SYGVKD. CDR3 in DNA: TGTGCCATCAGTGCTACCGGGGAGGCCAAAAACATTCAGTACTTC. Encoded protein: CAISATGEAKNIQYF.

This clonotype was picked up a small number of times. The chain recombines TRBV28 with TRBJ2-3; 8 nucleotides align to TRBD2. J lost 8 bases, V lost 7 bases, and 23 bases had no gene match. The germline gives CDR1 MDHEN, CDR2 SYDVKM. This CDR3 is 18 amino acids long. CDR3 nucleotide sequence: TGTGCCAGCACCTTAACCCTCAGCGGGGGTATTGAAGTTGGTACGCAGTATTTT. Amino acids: CASTLTLSGGIEVGTQYF.

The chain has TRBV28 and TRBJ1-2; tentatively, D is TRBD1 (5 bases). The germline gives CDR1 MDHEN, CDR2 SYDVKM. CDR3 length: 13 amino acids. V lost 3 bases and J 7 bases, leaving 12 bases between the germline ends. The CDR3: CASSFGGSTGYTF. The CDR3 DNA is TGTGCCAGCAGTTTTGGGGGTTCCACTGGCTACACCTTC.

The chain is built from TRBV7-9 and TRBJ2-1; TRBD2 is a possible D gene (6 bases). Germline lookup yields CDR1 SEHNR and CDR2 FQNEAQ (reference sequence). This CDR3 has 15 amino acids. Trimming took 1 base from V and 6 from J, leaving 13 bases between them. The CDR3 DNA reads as TGTGCCAGCAGCTTAGTTGGGACTGGAACCAATGAGCAGTTCTTC. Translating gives CASSLVGTGTNEQFF.